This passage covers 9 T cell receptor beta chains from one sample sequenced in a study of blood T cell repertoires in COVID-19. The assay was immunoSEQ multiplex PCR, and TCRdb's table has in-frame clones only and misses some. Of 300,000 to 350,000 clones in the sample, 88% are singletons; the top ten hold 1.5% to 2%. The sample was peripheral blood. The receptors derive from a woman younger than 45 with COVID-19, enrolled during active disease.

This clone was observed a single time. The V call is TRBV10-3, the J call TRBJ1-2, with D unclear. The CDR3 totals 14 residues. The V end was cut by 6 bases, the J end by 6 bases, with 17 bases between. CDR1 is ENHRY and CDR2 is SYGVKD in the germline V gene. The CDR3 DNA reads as TGTGCCATCAGCGGGATACCCCGACCCAATGGCTACACCTTC. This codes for CAISGIPRPNGYTF.

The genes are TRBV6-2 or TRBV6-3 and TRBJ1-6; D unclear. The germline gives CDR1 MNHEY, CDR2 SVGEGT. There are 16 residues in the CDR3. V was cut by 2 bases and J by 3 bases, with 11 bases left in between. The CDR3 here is CASSYPPVIYNSPLHF. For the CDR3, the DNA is TGTGCCAGCAGTTACCCCCCGGTTATCTATAATTCACCCCTCCACTTT.

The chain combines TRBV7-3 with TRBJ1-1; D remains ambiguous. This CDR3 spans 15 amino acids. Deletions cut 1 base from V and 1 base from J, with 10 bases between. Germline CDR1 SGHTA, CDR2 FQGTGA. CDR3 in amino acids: CASSLRLGPNTEAFF. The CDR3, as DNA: TGTGCCAGCAGCTTAAGATTGGGCCCGAACACTGAAGCTTTCTTT.

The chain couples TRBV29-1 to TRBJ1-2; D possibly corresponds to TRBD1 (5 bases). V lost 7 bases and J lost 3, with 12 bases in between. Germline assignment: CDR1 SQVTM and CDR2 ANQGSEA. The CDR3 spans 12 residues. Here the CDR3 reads CSAGGGDYGYTF. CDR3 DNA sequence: TGCAGCGCAGGTGGGGGGGACTATGGCTACACCTTC.

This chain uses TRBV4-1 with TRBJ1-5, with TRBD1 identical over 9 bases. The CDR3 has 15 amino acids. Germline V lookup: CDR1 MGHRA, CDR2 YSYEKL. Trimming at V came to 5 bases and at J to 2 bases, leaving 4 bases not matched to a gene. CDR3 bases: TGCGCCAGCAGCACCCGGACAGGGGGCAATCAGCCCCAGCATTTT. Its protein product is CASSTRTGGNQPQHF.

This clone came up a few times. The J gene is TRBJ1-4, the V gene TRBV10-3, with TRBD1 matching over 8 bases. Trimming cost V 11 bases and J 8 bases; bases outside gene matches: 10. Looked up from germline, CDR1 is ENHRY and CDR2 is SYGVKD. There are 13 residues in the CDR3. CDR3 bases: TGTGCCGCACAGGGGGGTTCCGGCGAAAAACTGTTTTTT. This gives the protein CAAQGGSGEKLFF.

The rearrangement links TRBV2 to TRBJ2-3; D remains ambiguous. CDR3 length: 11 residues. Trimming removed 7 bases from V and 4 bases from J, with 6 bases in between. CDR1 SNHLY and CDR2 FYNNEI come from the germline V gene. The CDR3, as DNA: TGTGCCAGCATTTCGGCAGATACGCAGTATTTT. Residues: CASISADTQYF.

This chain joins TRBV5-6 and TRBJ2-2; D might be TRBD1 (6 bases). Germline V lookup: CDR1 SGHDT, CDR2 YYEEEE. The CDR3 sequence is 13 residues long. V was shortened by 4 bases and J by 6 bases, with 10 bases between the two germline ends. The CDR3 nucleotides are TGTGCCAGCAGCAACCAGGGGTCCGGGGAGCTGTTTTTT. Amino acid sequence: CASSNQGSGELFF.

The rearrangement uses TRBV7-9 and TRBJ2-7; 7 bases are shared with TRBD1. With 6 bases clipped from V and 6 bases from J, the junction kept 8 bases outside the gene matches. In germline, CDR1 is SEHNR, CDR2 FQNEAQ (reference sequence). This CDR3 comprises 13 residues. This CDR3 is CASSPPDRVEQYV. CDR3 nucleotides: TGTGCCAGCAGTCCCCCCGACAGGGTCGAGCAGTACGTC.